The 21 T cell receptor beta chains below come from one sample, sequenced in a study of Graves' ophthalmopathy and Graves' hyperthyroidism. Transcripts of RNA were the source for amplifying TCR beta CDR3 regions. First-round RT-PCR relied on HTBI primers, and a second-round multiplex PCR came next. TCRdb processed the multiplex PCR reads anew with MiXCR; each CDR3 protein has one entry. The sample carries 350,000 or so distinct CDR3 sequences, roughly 15% recorded once. Specimen: peripheral blood. These receptor sequences come from an adult man with Graves' ophthalmopathy.

This chain joins TRBV4-1 and TRBJ2-5; tentatively, D is TRBD1 (6 bases). The CDR3 is made up of 14 amino acids. Trimming pared 2 bases from V and 5 bases from J, leaving 12 bases between. Looked up from germline, CDR1 is MGHRA and CDR2 is YSYEKL. The CDR3 sequence is CASSQTGLGETQYF. The CDR3 DNA is TGCGCCAGCAGCCAAACAGGGTTGGGGGAGACCCAGTACTTC.

J is TRBJ1-6 and V is TRBV6-2 or TRBV6-3; D is ambiguous. CDR3 length equals 12 residues. Germline values: CDR1 MNHEY, CDR2 SVGEGT. V was clipped by 11 bases and J by 9 bases, with 14 bases between them. The CDR3 DNA is TGTGCCGGTGCGCTAGGGCTTTCACCCCTCCACTTT. Amino acid sequence: CAGALGLSPLHF.

This clonotype was seen many times. This sequence joins TRBV20-1 and TRBJ2-7; tentative D call: TRBD1 (6 bases). V lost 5 bases, J lost 1 base, and 18 bases lay in between. Germline V lookup: CDR1 DFQATT, CDR2 SNEGSKA (reference sequence). There are 15 residues in the CDR3. This chain's CDR3 is CSAPRSDRTSYEQYF. The CDR3 bases are TGCAGTGCTCCCCGAAGTGACAGGACATCCTACGAGCAGTACTTC.

This sequence joins TRBV9 and TRBJ1-6; maybe TRBD1 (5 bases). V was cut by 4 bases and J by 8 bases, with 13 bases left in between. The CDR3 contains 14 residues. Germline lookup yields CDR1 SGDLS and CDR2 YYNGEE. In DNA, the CDR3 is TGTGCCAGCAGCCCACTCCCGGGGGATTCACCCCTCCACTTT. It is translated as CASSPLPGDSPLHF.

The chain has TRBV12-3 or TRBV12-4 and TRBJ2-7, with D perhaps assigned TRBD1 or TRBD2 (6 bases each). The CDR3 spans 12 residues. V lost 3 bases and J 5 bases, leaving 8 bases between the germline ends. The CDR3 DNA reads as TGTGCCAGCAGTTTCGGGGGCCACGAGCAGTACTTC. Its protein is CASSFGGHEQYF.

This clonotype was counted ten times or more. The genes are TRBV14 and TRBJ1-2, with D perhaps matching TRBD1 (5 bases). The CDR3 is made up of 16 amino acids. V was clipped by 0 bases and J by 0 bases, with 11 bases between them. Germline loops: CDR1 SGHDN, CDR2 FVKESK. CDR3 amino acids: CASSQDWGSTNYGYTF. The CDR3 coding sequence is TGTGCCAGCAGCCAAGATTGGGGCAGTACTAACTATGGCTACACCTTC.

In DNA form, the CDR3 reads TGTGCCAGCAGTTTGGCGGGACAAAGAACGAACACTGAAGCTTTCTTT. Translation: CASSLAGQRTNTEAFF. This chain connects TRBV28 to TRBJ1-1; D is possibly TRBD1 (6 bases). Trimming removed 3 bases at V and 1 base at J, with 15 bases between. This CDR3 is built from 16 residues. Germline CDR1 MDHEN, CDR2 SYDVKM. The full variable domain, its missing parts supplied by reference TRBV28 and TRBJ1-1, is DVKVTQSSRYLVKRTGEKVFLECVQDMDHENMFWYRQDPGLGLRLIYFSYDVKMKEKGDIPEGYSVSREKKERFSLILESASTNQTSMYLCASSLAGQRTNTEAFFGQGTRLTVV.

This clonotype was recorded many times. The J gene is TRBJ2-7, the V gene TRBV6-5, with D perhaps TRBD2 (6 bases). CDR1 is MNHEY, CDR2 SVGAGI, per germline. The V gene lost 8 bases and the J gene lost 3 bases, with 14 bases spanning the gap. This CDR3 has 13 residues. In DNA, the CDR3 is TGTGCCAGCGGAGGAGGGGACCTCTACGAGCAGTACTTC. Protein: CASGGGDLYEQYF.

The sample holds many counts of this clonotype. This sequence joins TRBV2 and TRBJ2-5; possible D gene TRBD1, 5 bases. CDR3 length: 15 residues. CDR1 and CDR2 (germline): SNHLY, FYNNEI. Trimming took off 2 bases at V and 1 base at J, with 11 bases between the two ends. The CDR3 sequence: CASSEFIRGQETQYF. In DNA, the CDR3 is TGTGCCAGCAGTGAATTTATTAGGGGCCAAGAGACCCAGTACTTC.

This clonotype has a count of ten or more. One base away lies a much larger clone, so this may be a sequencing read error. V is TRBV6-1 and J is TRBJ2-5, with D possibly matching TRBD1 (5 bases). V lost 3 bases, J lost 5 bases, and 13 bases lay in between. The CDR3 loop spans 14 amino acids. Germline V gene data show CDR1 as MNHNS and CDR2 as SASEGT. The CDR3 DNA follows: TGTGCCAGCAGTGAGGGCCCTGGGGCGGAGACCCAGTACTTC. Its translation: CASSEGPGAETQYF.

Of note for this clonotype: This clone may be a read error of a much larger clone one base away. This chain uses TRBV7-2 with TRBJ2-6; D is unclear. The CDR3 contains 15 residues. Germline lookup yields CDR1 SGHTA and CDR2 FQGNSA. The CDR3 DNA is TGTGCCAGCAGCTTACTTTACTCTAGGGCCAACGTCCTGACTTTC. It is translated as CASSLLYSRANVLTF.

This clonotype was recorded at least ten times. V and J are TRBV5-6 and TRBJ1-2; 7 bases match TRBD1. This CDR3 contains 17 residues. V lost 6 bases, J lost 4 bases, and 18 bases stayed unmatched. Germline V gene lookup returns CDR1 SGHDT and CDR2 YYEEEE. CDR3 protein: CASNERDSLFRRYGYTF. In DNA form, the CDR3 reads TGTGCCAGCAACGAACGGGACAGCCTTTTTCGACGCTATGGCTACACCTTC.

This clonotype was observed many times. The chain combines TRBV7-3 with TRBJ1-2; D may be TRBD1 (5 bases). V lost 4 bases to trimming and J lost 11 bases, with 17 bases between them. The CDR3 is 13 residues long. Germline-derived CDR1 and CDR2 are SGHTA and FQGTGA. The chain's CDR3 is CASSSTGWGDYTF. The CDR3 region has the DNA TGTGCCAGCAGCTCTACTGGGTGGGGGGATTACACCTTC.

The sample holds many counts of this clonotype. The rearrangement links TRBV30 to TRBJ2-7, with D possibly matching TRBD1 (5 bases). V was cut by 3 bases and J by 6 bases, with 15 bases left in between. The CDR3 consists of 13 residues. Germline V gene lookup returns CDR1 GTSNPN and CDR2 SVGIG (reference sequence). The CDR3 sequence: CAWRKGLEVEQYF. CDR3 bases: TGTGCCTGGAGGAAGGGGCTAGAGGTCGAGCAGTACTTC.

This clonotype was seen ten or more times. The gene calls are TRBV11-2 and TRBJ1-5; D is undetermined. From germline, CDR1 is SGHAT and CDR2 FQNNGV. V was trimmed by 4 bases and J by 5 bases, leaving 9 bases between them. CDR3 length: 13 amino acids. CDR3 residues: CASSSTRDQPQHF. The CDR3 DNA is TGTGCCAGCAGCTCCACTCGAGATCAGCCCCAGCATTTT.

This clonotype has a count of ten or more. The chain combines TRBV7-9 with TRBJ2-7; 9 nucleotides align to TRBD2. V was clipped by 1 base and J by 7 bases; unmatched bases: 5. CDR1 and CDR2 from the germline V gene are SEHNR and FQNEAQ (reference sequence). This CDR3 region has 14 residues. DNA for the CDR3: TGTGCCAGCAGCTTAGGCGGGGGGGGGAGTGAGCAGTACTTC. Amino acids: CASSLGGGGSEQYF.

This clonotype was seen repeatedly, ten times or more. This sequence joins TRBV30 and TRBJ2-7; 7 nucleotides align to TRBD1. Looked up from germline, CDR1 is GTSNPN and CDR2 is SVGIG (reference sequence). The CDR3 sequence is 13 residues long. The ends lost 5 bases at V and 2 bases at J; junction bases unmatched: 6. Here the CDR3 DNA reads TGTGCCTGGCTCCGGGACAGACCCTACGAGCAGTACTTC. Protein: CAWLRDRPYEQYF.

This clonotype was counted many times. The chain joins TRBV11-2 to TRBJ2-5; the match to TRBD1 covers 7 bases. The V and J ends lost 3 bases and 5 bases, in that order; junction bases with no gene match: 12. Germline lookup yields CDR1 SGHAT and CDR2 FQNNGV. The CDR3 consists of 16 residues. CDR3 in amino acids: CASSLRRDRVMETQYF. In DNA, the CDR3 is TGTGCCAGCAGCTTGAGACGTGACAGGGTTATGGAGACCCAGTACTTC.

This clonotype has just one count. The CDR3 spells CSARPGLQETQYF. CDR3 in DNA: TGCAGTGCTAGGCCGGGACTTCAAGAGACCCAGTACTTC. The V gene is TRBV20-1, the J gene TRBJ2-5; D might be TRBD2 (6 bases). The CDR3 is 13 residues long. The ends were cut back, 3 bases at V and 2 bases at J, with 10 bases in the middle. Germline V CDR1 and CDR2: DFQATT, SNEGSKA (reference sequence).

The rearrangement joins TRBV19 to TRBJ1-1; tentatively, D is TRBD1 (5 bases). The CDR3 consists of 15 residues. Germline CDR1 is LNHDA and CDR2 is SQIVND (reference sequence). The V end lost 7 bases, the J end lost 4 bases, and 19 bases lay between the germline ends. The CDR3, as DNA: TGTGCCAGTACCGCGGGCCTCCCGAGGGGCACTGAAGCTTTCTTT. Translating gives CASTAGLPRGTEAFF.

This clonotype was counted at least ten times. This chain connects TRBV7-2 to TRBJ2-7; D is possibly TRBD2 (6 bases). The germline V gene has CDR1 SGHTA and CDR2 FQGNSA. The CDR3 is 15 residues long. Trimming stripped 4 bases from V and 7 bases from J, with 20 bases between. Here the CDR3 reads CASSSATDGAGEQYF. The CDR3 coding sequence is TGTGCCAGCAGCTCCGCGACCGATGGGGCGGGGGAGCAGTACTTC.